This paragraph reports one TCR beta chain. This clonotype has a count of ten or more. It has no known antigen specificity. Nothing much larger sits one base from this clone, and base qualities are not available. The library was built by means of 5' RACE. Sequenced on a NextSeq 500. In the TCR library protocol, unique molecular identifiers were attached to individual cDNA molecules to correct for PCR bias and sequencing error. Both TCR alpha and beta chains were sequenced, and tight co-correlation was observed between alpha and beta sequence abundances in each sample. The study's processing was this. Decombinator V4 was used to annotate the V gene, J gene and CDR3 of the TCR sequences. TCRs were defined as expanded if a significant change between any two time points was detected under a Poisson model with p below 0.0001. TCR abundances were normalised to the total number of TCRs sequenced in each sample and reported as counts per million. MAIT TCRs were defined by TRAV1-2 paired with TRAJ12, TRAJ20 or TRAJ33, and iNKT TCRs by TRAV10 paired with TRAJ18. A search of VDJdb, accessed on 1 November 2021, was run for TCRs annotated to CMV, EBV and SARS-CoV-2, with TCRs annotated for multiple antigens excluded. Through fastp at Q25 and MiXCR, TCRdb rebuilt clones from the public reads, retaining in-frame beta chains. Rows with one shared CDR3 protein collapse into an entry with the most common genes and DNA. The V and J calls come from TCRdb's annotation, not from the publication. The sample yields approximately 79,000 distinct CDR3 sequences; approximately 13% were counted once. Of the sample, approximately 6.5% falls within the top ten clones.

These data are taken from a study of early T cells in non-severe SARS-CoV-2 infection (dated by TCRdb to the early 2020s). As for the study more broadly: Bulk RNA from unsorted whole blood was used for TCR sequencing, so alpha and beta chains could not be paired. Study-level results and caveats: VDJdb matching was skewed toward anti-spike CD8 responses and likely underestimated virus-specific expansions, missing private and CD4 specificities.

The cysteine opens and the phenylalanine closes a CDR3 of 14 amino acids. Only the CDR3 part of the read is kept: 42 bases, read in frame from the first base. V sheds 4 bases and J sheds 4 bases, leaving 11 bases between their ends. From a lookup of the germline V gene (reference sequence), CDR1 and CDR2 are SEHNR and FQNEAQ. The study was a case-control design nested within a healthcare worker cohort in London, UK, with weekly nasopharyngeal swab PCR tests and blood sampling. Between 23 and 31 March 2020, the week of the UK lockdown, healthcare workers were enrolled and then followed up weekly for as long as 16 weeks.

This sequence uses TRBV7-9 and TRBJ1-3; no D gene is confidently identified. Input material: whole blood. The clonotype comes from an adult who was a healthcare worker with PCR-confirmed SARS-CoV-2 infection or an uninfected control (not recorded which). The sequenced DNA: TGTGCCAGCAGCTACGCCAAGCAAGGAAACACCATATATTTT. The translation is CASSYAKQGNTIYF.